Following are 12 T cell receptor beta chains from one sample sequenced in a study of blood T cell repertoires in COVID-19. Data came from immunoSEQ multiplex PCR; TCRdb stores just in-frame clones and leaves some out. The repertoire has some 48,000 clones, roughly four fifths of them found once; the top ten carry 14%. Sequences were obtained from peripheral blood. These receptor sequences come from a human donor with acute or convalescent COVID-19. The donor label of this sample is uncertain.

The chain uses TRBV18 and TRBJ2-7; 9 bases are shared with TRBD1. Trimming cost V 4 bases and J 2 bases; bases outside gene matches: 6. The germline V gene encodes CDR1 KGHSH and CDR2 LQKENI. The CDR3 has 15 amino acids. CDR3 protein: CASSQGQGLAYEQYF. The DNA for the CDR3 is TGTGCCAGCTCACAAGGACAGGGGTTAGCCTACGAGCAGTACTTC.

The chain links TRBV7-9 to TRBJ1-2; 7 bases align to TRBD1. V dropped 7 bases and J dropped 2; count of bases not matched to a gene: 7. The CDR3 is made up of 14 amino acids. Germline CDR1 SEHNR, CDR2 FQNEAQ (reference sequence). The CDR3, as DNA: TGTGCCAGCAACAGGGACAGCTGGAACTATGGCTACACCTTC. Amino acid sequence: CASNRDSWNYGYTF.

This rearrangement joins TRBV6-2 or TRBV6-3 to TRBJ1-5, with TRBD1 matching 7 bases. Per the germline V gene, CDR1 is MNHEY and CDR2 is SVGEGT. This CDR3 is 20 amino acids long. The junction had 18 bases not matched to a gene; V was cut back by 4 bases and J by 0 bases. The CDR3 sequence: CASSWGQLSGRAYSNQPQHF. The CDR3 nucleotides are TGTGCCAGCAGTTGGGGACAGCTATCCGGACGGGCCTATAGCAATCAGCCCCAGCATTTT.

CDR3 loop: CASSVDPGTYEQYF. The CDR3 nucleotides read TGTGCCAGCAGCGTAGATCCAGGGACCTACGAGCAGTACTTC. This rearrangement joins TRBV9 to TRBJ2-7; D is perhaps TRBD1 (5 bases). The CDR3 extends over 14 amino acids. Trimming shortened V by 0 bases and J by 2 bases, and 9 bases separated the two germline ends. Germline lookup yields CDR1 SGDLS and CDR2 YYNGEE.

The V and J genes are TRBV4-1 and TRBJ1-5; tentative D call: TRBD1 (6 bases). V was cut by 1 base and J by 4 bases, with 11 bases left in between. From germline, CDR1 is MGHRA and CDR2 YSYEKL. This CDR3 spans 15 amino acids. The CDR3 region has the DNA TGCGCCAGCAGCCAAGCTTCAGACAGGAATCAGCCCCAGCATTTT. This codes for CASSQASDRNQPQHF.

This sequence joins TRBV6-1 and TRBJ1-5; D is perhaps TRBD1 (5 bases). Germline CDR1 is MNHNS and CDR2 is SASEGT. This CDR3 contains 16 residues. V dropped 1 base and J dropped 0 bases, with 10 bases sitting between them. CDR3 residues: CASSEGGSYSNQPQHF. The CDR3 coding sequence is TGTGCCAGCAGTGAAGGGGGCAGCTATAGCAATCAGCCCCAGCATTTT.

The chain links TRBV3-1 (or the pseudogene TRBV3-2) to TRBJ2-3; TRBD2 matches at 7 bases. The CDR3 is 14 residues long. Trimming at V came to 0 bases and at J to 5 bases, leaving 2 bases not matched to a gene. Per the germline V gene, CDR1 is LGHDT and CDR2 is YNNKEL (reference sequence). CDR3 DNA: TGTGCCAGCAGCCAAGATGCGGGGGAAGATACGCAGTATTTT. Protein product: CASSQDAGEDTQYF.

The CDR3 here is CASTLDTNYGYTF. The CDR3, as DNA: TGCGCCAGCACTTTGGACACTAACTATGGCTACACCTTC. This sequence joins TRBV5-1 and TRBJ1-2; weak D call: TRBD1 (5 bases). V gave up 6 bases and J gave up 0 bases, with 9 bases separating them. Germline V gene sequence: CDR1 SGHRS, CDR2 YFSETQ. The CDR3 has 13 amino acids.

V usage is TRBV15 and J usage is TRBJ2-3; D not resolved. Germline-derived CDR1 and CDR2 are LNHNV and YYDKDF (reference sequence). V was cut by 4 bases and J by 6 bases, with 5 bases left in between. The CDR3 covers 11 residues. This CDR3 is CATSIADTQYF. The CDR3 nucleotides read TGTGCCACCAGCATCGCGGATACGCAGTATTTT.

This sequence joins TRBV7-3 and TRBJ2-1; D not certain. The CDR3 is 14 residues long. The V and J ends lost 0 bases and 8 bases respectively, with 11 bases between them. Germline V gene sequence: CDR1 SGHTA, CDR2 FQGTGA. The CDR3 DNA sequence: TGTGCCAGCAGCTTAACCCCCCGTCCCGATGAGCAGTTCTTC. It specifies CASSLTPRPDEQFF. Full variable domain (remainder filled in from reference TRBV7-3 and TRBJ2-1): GAGVSQTPSNKVTEKGKYVELRCDPISGHTALYWYRQSLGQGPEFLIYFQGTGAADDSGLPNDRFFAVRPEGSVSTLKIQRTERGDSAVYLCASSLTPRPDEQFFGPGTRLTVL.

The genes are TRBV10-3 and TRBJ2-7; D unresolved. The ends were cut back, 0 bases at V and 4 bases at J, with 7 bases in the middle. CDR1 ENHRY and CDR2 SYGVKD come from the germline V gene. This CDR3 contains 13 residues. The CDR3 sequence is CAISESLGYEQYF. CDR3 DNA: TGTGCCATCAGTGAGTCGCTAGGATACGAGCAGTACTTC.

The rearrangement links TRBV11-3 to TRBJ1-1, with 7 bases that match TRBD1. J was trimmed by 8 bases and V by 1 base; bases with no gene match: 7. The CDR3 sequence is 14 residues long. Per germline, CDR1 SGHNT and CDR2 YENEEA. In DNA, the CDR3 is TGTGCCAGCAGCTTAGGTTGGGTAGGGGGCGAAGCTTTCTTT. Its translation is CASSLGWVGGEAFF.